These T cell receptor beta chains were read from a single sample in a study of naive and memory T cell subsets. TCRdb re-called the UMI-ligation and nested PCR reads with MiXCR, one entry per CDR3 protein. The repertoire has about 18,000 distinct CDR3 sequences, 8.5% to 10% of them found once; the top ten carry over 6.5%. The material sequenced was skin, taken from a tuberculin skin test site. These receptors originate from an adult in good health. The CDR3 runs from the conserved cysteine through the conserved F or W. A D gene is named only where the DNA matches it firmly. Not every row has a clone size; where given, it reads once, few, many or a size class.

v_call,clone_size,j_call,d_call,cdr3_aa,cdr3_nt
TRBV2,many,TRBJ2-7,-,CASSPARLSTYEQYF,TGTGCCAGCAGCCCTGCCCGACTGAGCACCTACGAGCAGTACTTC
TRBV13,many,TRBJ2-7,TRBD2,CASSFGTSGLEQYF,TGTGCCAGCAGCTTCGGGACTAGCGGCCTCGAGCAGTACTTC
TRBV6-2/TRBV6-3,many,TRBJ2-1,TRBD1,CASTLRRQGSYNEQFF,TGTGCCAGCACCCTACGCCGACAGGGTTCCTACAATGAGCAGTTCTTC
TRBV4-3,many,TRBJ2-5,TRBD2,CASSQNSGGQETQYF,TGCGCCAGCAGCCAGAATAGCGGGGGACAAGAGACCCAGTACTTC
TRBV11-2,few,TRBJ2-7,TRBD1,CASSLQREDSPRLGGIEQYF,TGTGCCAGCAGCCTGCAAAGAGAGGACAGTCCCCGCCTAGGGGGCATCGAGCAGTACTTC
TRBV6-1,few,TRBJ2-2,-,CASCSTARTGPWDLDAGELFF,TGTGCCAGCTGCAGCACGGCCCGAACAGGGCCGTGGGACTTGGACGCCGGGGAGCTGTTTTTT
TRBV6-5,medium-sized,TRBJ2-7,TRBD1,CASSRTGTDEQYF,TGTGCCAGCAGTCGGACAGGGACGGACGAGCAGTACTTC
TRBV3-1,-,TRBJ1-2,TRBD1,CASSQVGGQGARYGYTF,TGTGCCAGCAGCCAAGTAGGGGGACAGGGGGCGCGTTATGGCTACACCTTC
TRBV11-2,many,TRBJ1-6,-,CASSSFGSLHF,TGTGCCAGCAGCTCTTTTGGATCCCTCCACTTT
TRBV7-2,few,TRBJ1-6,-,CASSRRQENNSPLHF,TGTGCCAGCAGCCGTCGACAGGAGAATAATTCACCCCTCCACTTT
TRBV21-1,-,TRBJ1-3,-,CASSHLPGGRRAGNTIYF,TGTGCCAGCAGCCACCTCCCAGGGGGAAGGAGGGCTGGAAACACCATATATTTT
TRBV5-1,many,TRBJ2-3,-,CASSLFGGPTSDTQYF,TGCGCCAGCAGCTTGTTCGGGGGGCCAACGTCAGATACGCAGTATTTT
TRBV6-2/TRBV6-3,-,TRBJ1-5,-,CASRPIGTNYQPQHF,TGTGCCAGCCGCCCTATCGGGACAAATTATCAGCCCCAGCATTTT
TRBV12-3/TRBV12-4,many,TRBJ2-7,TRBD1,CASSLQGATYEQYF,TGTGCCAGCAGTTTACAGGGGGCCACCTACGAGCAGTACTTC
TRBV4-1,many,TRBJ2-1,-,CASSQGRVSHYNEQFF,TGCGCCAGCAGCCAAGGAAGGGTGTCCCACTACAATGAGCAGTTCTTC
TRBV7-9,-,TRBJ2-1,TRBD1,CASSPTGTAYNEQFF,TGTGCCAGCAGCCCGACCGGGACAGCCTACAATGAGCAGTTCTTC
TRBV7-8,many,TRBJ1-4,TRBD1,CASSPGQGLFTNEKLFF,TGTGCCAGCAGCCCGGGACAGGGACTTTTCACTAATGAAAAACTGTTTTTT